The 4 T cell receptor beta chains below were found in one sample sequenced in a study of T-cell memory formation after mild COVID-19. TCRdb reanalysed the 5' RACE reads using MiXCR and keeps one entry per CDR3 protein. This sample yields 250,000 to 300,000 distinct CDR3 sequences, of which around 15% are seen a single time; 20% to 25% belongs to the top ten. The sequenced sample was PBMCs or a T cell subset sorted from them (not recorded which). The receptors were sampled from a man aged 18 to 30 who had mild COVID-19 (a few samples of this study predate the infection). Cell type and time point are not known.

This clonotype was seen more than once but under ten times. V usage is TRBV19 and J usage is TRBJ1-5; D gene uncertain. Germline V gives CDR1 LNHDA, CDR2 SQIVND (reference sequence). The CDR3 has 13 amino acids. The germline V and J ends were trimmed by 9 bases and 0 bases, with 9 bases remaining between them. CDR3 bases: TGTGCCAGCGGGGTTTATAGCAATCAGCCCCAGCATTTT. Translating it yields CASGVYSNQPQHF.

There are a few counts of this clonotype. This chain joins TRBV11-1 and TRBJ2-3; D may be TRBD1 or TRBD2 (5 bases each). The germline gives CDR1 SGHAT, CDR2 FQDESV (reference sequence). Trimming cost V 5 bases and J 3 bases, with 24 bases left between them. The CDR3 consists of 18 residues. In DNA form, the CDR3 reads TGTGCCAGCAGCCAGCGGCCCTCGCAGGGTTGGCAAACAGATACGCAGTATTTT. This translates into CASSQRPSQGWQTDTQYF. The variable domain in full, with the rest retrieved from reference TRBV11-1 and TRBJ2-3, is EAEVAQSPRYKITEKSQAVAFWCDPISGHATLYWYRQILGQGPELLVQFQDESVVDDSQLPKDRFSAERLKGVDSTLKIQPAELGDSAMYLCASSQRPSQGWQTDTQYFGPGTRLTVL.

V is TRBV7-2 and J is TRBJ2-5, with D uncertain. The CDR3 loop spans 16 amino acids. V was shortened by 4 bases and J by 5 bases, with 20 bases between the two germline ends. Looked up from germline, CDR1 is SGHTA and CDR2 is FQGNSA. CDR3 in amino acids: CASSSFYPGTGETQYF. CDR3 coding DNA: TGTGCCAGCAGCTCCTTTTATCCTGGCACTGGGGAGACCCAGTACTTC.

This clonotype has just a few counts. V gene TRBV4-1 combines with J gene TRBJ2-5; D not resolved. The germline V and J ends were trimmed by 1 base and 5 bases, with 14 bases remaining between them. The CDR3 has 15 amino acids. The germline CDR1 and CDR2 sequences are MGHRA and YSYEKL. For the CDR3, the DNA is TGCGCCAGCAGCCAAGCTCAGGACGGTCAGGAGACCCAGTACTTC. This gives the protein CASSQAQDGQETQYF.